These 26 T cell receptor beta chains were all obtained from the same sample, sequenced in a study of OX40 agonist ivuxolimab in advanced cancers. The library was obtained by the immunoSEQ multiplex PCR assay. TCRdb stores this immuneACCESS table with in-frame sequences only. Part of the clones is absent; in the studies checked, under half of the shortfall reflects unresolved V genes, and no reason is known for the rest. For this sample there are 70,000 or so clones; 90% to 95% appear just once. The top ten clonotypes cover more than 7.5% of the sample. The source was CD4+ or CD8+ T cells sorted from blood, collected in a trial of the OX40 agonist ivuxolimab. Receptor source: an adult with an advanced solid tumor such as melanoma, head and neck, liver or kidney cancer.

The chain couples TRBV7-3 to TRBJ1-2; TRBD1 matches at 8 bases. The trim removed 5 bases at V and 13 bases at J, leaving 12 bases unmatched. The germline V gene has CDR1 SGHTA and CDR2 FQGTGA. The CDR3 runs 13 residues. The CDR3 DNA reads TGTGCCAGCAGCCAGCCGGGACAGGCGGATTTCACCTTC. Residues: CASSQPGQADFTF.

J is TRBJ1-4 and V is TRBV29-1; the D gene is possibly TRBD1 (6 bases). Trimming shortened V by 4 bases and J by 5 bases, and 11 bases separated the two germline ends. CDR1 SQVTM and CDR2 ANQGSEA come from the germline V gene. This CDR3 is built from 13 residues. The CDR3 sequence is CSVAGAVNEKLFF. Written as DNA, the CDR3 is TGCAGCGTTGCGGGGGCAGTAAATGAAAAACTGTTTTTT.

This clone was counted between two and nine times. This chain links TRBV27 with TRBJ1-5; TRBD1 aligns across 7 bases. The germline V gene encodes CDR1 MNHEY and CDR2 SMNVEV (reference sequence). The CDR3 totals 12 residues. J lost 6 bases, V lost 8 bases, and 4 bases had no gene match. CDR3 bases: TGTGCCAGCCGACAGGGAAGTCAGCCCCAGCATTTT. Translated: CASRQGSQPQHF.

This chain joins TRBV19 and TRBJ2-1; D assignment may be TRBD1 or TRBD2 (5 bases each). This CDR3 contains 16 residues. V lost 5 bases to trimming and J lost 2 bases, with 16 bases between them. From germline, CDR1 is LNHDA and CDR2 SQIVND (reference sequence). The CDR3 region is CASSASPEGTYNEQFF. The CDR3 DNA sequence: TGTGCCAGTAGTGCGTCCCCAGAGGGGACCTACAATGAGCAGTTCTTC.

This rearrangement joins TRBV7-6 to TRBJ2-3, with TRBD2 as a possible D gene (5 bases). V lost 3 bases and J lost 4, with 5 bases in between. CDR1 and CDR2 (germline): SGHVS, FNYEAQ. The CDR3 covers 12 residues. The CDR3 bases are TGTGCCAGCAGCTTCGGGGCAGATACGCAGTATTTT. This translates into CASSFGADTQYF.

This chain uses TRBV5-6 with TRBJ1-1; no definite D call. V dropped 3 bases and J dropped 7 bases, with 10 bases sitting between them. Germline V gene sequence: CDR1 SGHDT, CDR2 YYEEEE. This CDR3 spans 12 amino acids. The CDR3, as DNA: TGTGCCAGCAGCTCCCAGTTTCTTGAAGCTTTCTTT. This codes for CASSSQFLEAFF. Complete variable domain (other parts from reference TRBV5-6 and TRBJ1-1): DAGVTQSPTHLIKTRGQQVTLRCSPKSGHDTVSWYQQALGQGPQFIFQYYEEEERQRGNFPDRFSGHQFPNYSSELNVNALLLGDSALYLCASSSQFLEAFFGQGTRLTVV.

The genes are TRBV7-6 and TRBJ1-2; a weak D match, TRBD1 (6 bases). The CDR3 sequence is 14 residues long. CDR1 and CDR2 (germline): SGHVS, FNYEAQ. Between the trimmed V and J ends, which lost 1 base and 6 bases, there was a span of 12 bases. CDR3 in amino acids: CASSLGEGGNGYTF. The DNA for the CDR3 is TGTGCCAGCAGCTTAGGGGAGGGGGGAAATGGCTACACCTTC.

In DNA, the CDR3 is TGTGCCAGCAGCTTAGGTCCAGGGGGGACTGAAGCTTTCTTT. It specifies CASSLGPGGTEAFF. The J gene is TRBJ1-1, the V gene TRBV7-2; 7 bases map to TRBD1. The CDR3 sequence is 14 residues long. Unmatched junction bases numbered 4, after V lost 1 base and J lost 5 bases. Germline CDR1 reads SGHTA; CDR2 reads FQGNSA.

This rearrangement joins TRBV4-1 to TRBJ2-7; D is possibly TRBD2 (5 bases). V dropped 0 bases and J dropped 0 bases, with 12 bases sitting between them. This CDR3 is 16 amino acids long. CDR1 MGHRA and CDR2 YSYEKL come from the germline V gene. CDR3 coding DNA: TGCGCCAGCAGCCAAGATCCATTGGGGAGCTCCTACGAGCAGTACTTC. It codes for CASSQDPLGSSYEQYF.

The CDR3 is CAWSVGHSYEQYF. The CDR3 nucleotides read TGTGCCTGGAGTGTTGGCCACTCCTACGAGCAGTACTTC. The V call is TRBV30, the J call TRBJ2-7; D is unclear. Trimming cost V 0 bases and J 0 bases, with 6 bases left between them. CDR3 length: 13 amino acids. Germline-derived CDR1 and CDR2 are GTSNPN and SVGIG (reference sequence).

The V gene is TRBV30, the J gene TRBJ2-7; D unclear. The V and J ends lost 3 bases and 4 bases respectively, with 7 bases between them. Germline CDR1 and CDR2: GTSNPN and SVGIG (reference sequence). The CDR3 is 11 residues long. This CDR3 is CAWRTSYEQYF. CDR3 sequence (DNA): TGTGCCTGGAGGACAAGTTACGAGCAGTACTTC.

V and J are TRBV5-1 and TRBJ2-7, with D hard to call. The CDR3 is made up of 13 amino acids. The V gene's germline CDR1 is SGHRS and CDR2 YFSETQ. Trimming pared 2 bases from V and 2 bases from J, leaving 8 bases between. The DNA of the CDR3 is TGCGCCAGCAGCTTCAGTGCTGCCTACGAGCAGTACTTC. It encodes CASSFSAAYEQYF.

This chain connects TRBV19 to TRBJ1-2; D may be TRBD1 (6 bases). The CDR3 sequence is 16 residues long. V lost 0 bases and J lost 3, with 14 bases in between. Per the germline V gene, CDR1 is LNHDA and CDR2 is SQIVND (reference sequence). DNA for the CDR3: TGTGCCAGTAGTATAGATAGGCAGGGGTTCGACTATGGCTACACCTTC. It codes for CASSIDRQGFDYGYTF.

The rearrangement joins TRBV13 to TRBJ1-1; TRBD1 matches at 8 bases. CDR1 and CDR2 (germline): PRHDT, FYEKMQ (reference sequence). The CDR3 loop spans 15 amino acids. Germline trimming cut 5 bases from V and 1 base from J; bases unmatched to any gene: 6. CDR3 in DNA: TGTGCCAGCAGCACACTACAGGGGGGGAACACTGAAGCTTTCTTT. This translates into CASSTLQGGNTEAFF.

The rearrangement uses TRBV11-2 and TRBJ2-4; possibly TRBD2 for D (6 bases). Trimming left V 3 bases short and J 5 bases short, with 17 bases between. The CDR3 is made up of 16 amino acids. CDR1 and CDR2 (germline): SGHAT, FQNNGV. The CDR3 spells CASSLVVGGNENIQYF. CDR3 DNA: TGTGCCAGCAGCTTGGTCGTCGGGGGTAATGAAAACATTCAGTACTTC.

The chain uses TRBV9 and TRBJ2-3; 10 bases are a match to TRBD2. Germline V gives CDR1 SGDLS, CDR2 YYNGEE. Losses at the gene ends were 0 bases for V and 5 bases for J; bases not matched to a gene: 6. CDR3 length: 16 residues. CDR3 loop: CASSVGVAGGGDTQYF. The CDR3 nucleotides read TGTGCCAGCAGCGTAGGGGTAGCGGGGGGTGGAGATACGCAGTATTTT.

This clone was picked up one time. This sequence joins TRBV6-5 and TRBJ1-2; perhaps TRBD1 as D (5 bases). Per the germline V gene, CDR1 is MNHEY and CDR2 is SVGAGI. V was shortened by 5 bases and J by 4 bases, with 14 bases between the two germline ends. CDR3 length equals 14 residues. The CDR3 here is CASSPKQAAYGYTF. The CDR3 bases are TGTGCCAGCAGTCCGAAACAGGCGGCCTATGGCTACACCTTC.

Comment on this clone: The junction shows a germline mismatch at one end, possibly a read error. The chain has TRBV7-9 and TRBJ2-7, with no clear D. The germline gives CDR1 SEHNR, CDR2 FQNEAQ (reference sequence). This CDR3 has 12 amino acids. This CDR3 is CASSLFDNSHDF. Written as DNA, the CDR3 is TGTGCCAGCAGCTTATTCGATAACTCCCACGACTTC.

This clone occurred a few times. The CDR3 protein is CASSLGGDSGFYGYTF. CDR3 DNA sequence: TGCGCCAGCAGCTTGGGAGGGGACAGTGGATTCTATGGCTACACCTTC. The rearrangement links TRBV5-1 to TRBJ1-2; 7 bases fit TRBD1. The junction had 9 bases not matched to a gene; V was cut back by 0 bases and J by 4 bases. CDR3 size: 16 residues. Germline CDR1 reads SGHRS; CDR2 reads YFSETQ.

This clone has a single count. The chain uses TRBV7-9 and TRBJ1-2; D gene unclear. CDR3 size: 13 residues. Germline V gene lookup returns CDR1 SEHNR and CDR2 FQNEAQ (reference sequence). V lost 9 bases, J lost 4 bases, and 15 bases lay in between. The CDR3 bases are TGTGCCAGTGCAGGTCCGCTGGCCTATGGCTACACCTTC. It encodes CASAGPLAYGYTF.

This clone was observed once. This chain uses TRBV7-3 with TRBJ1-2; unclear D gene. This CDR3 has 15 amino acids. Trimming pared 4 bases from V and 4 bases from J, leaving 16 bases between. Germline V gene sequence: CDR1 SGHTA, CDR2 FQGTGA. The CDR3: CASSSRRVKGYGYTF. CDR3 in DNA: TGTGCCAGCAGCTCCCGGCGGGTAAAGGGCTATGGCTACACCTTC.

V gene TRBV4-2 combines with J gene TRBJ2-7, with 7 bases matching TRBD2. CDR1 LGHNA and CDR2 YNFKEQ come from the germline V gene. V lost 0 bases and J lost 4; bases outside the gene matches: 9. The CDR3 spans 16 residues. Written as DNA, the CDR3 is TGTGCCAGCAGCCAAGAAGAAACAGCGGGGTTGTACGAGCAGTACTTC. This gives the protein CASSQEETAGLYEQYF.

The V gene is TRBV4-1, the J gene TRBJ2-3, with D hard to call. This CDR3 has 14 residues. V was cut by 7 bases and J by 0 bases, with 11 bases left in between. CDR1 and CDR2 from the germline V gene are MGHRA and YSYEKL. DNA of the CDR3: TGCGCCAGCACCTCGACGGCAAGCACAGATACGCAGTATTTT. It codes for CASTSTASTDTQYF.

The chain has TRBV6-5 and TRBJ2-7; a possible D gene is TRBD2 (5 bases). Germline V lookup: CDR1 MNHEY, CDR2 SVGAGI. Trimming removed 0 bases from V and 0 bases from J, with 12 bases in between. This CDR3 region has 16 residues. The CDR3 protein is CASSYSTGLVSYEQYF. CDR3 sequence (DNA): TGTGCCAGCAGTTACTCGACCGGACTCGTCTCCTACGAGCAGTACTTC.

The J gene is TRBJ1-6, the V gene TRBV4-1; possibly TRBD1 for D (6 bases). V was pared by 1 base and J by 10 bases, with 11 bases between. The CDR3 is 14 residues long. Looked up from germline, CDR1 is MGHRA and CDR2 is YSYEKL. The CDR3 bases are TGCGCCAGCAGCCAAGGGAGGGGGTCCTCACCCCTCCACTTT. This encodes CASSQGRGSSPLHF.

This clone was counted only a few times. This chain's CDR3 is CASSSGGTYEQYF. The DNA of the CDR3 is TGTGCCAGCAGCTCCGGGGGGACCTACGAGCAGTACTTC. The rearrangement joins TRBV9 to TRBJ2-7; 7 bases line up with TRBD2. The ends lost 4 bases at V and 2 bases at J; junction bases unmatched: 3. CDR3 length equals 13 residues. CDR1 SGDLS and CDR2 YYNGEE come from the germline V gene.